A selection of T cell receptor beta chains follows, all from one sample in a study of blood T cell repertoires in COVID-19. Data came from immunoSEQ multiplex PCR; TCRdb stores just in-frame clones and leaves some out. There are around 130,000 clones in the sample; less than 90% occur only once, and around 1.4% lies in the top ten. The specimen sequenced was peripheral blood. The source of these receptors is a man aged 55 to 70 with acute or convalescent COVID-19. CDR3s include the opening cysteine and the closing phenylalanine or tryptophan. The D gene is left open where the match is weak. Where a row states a size, it is once, few, many or the class of an expanded clone; other rows omit it.

abundance	d_gene	v_gene	j_gene	CDR3nt	CDR3aa
few	NA	TRBV5-6	TRBJ1-2	TGTGCCAGCAGCCCCCGCCTTCCTACAGGAAGCTACACCTTC	CASSPRLPTGSYTF
NA	NA	TRBV3-1/TRBV3-2	TRBJ1-4	TGTGCCAGCAGCCAAGATTTTCCAATAACGGGAACTAATGAAAAACTGTTTTTT	CASSQDFPITGTNEKLFF
NA	TRBD2	TRBV6-1	TRBJ2-1	TGTGCCAGCAGTGTCCCTAGCGGGGTGAGCTCCTACAATGAGCAGTTCTTC	CASSVPSGVSSYNEQFF
NA	NA	TRBV5-1	TRBJ2-3	TGCGCCAGCAGCTTGTCGGTCACAGATACGCAGTATTTT	CASSLSVTDTQYF
NA	TRBD2	TRBV7-8	TRBJ2-7	TGTGCCAGCAGCTTAGAACTAGCGGGTTACTACGAGCAGTACTTC	CASSLELAGYYEQYF
once	TRBD2	TRBV29-1	TRBJ2-7	TGCAGCGTCGGGACTAGCGGGAGATACGAGCAGTACTTC	CSVGTSGRYEQYF
NA	TRBD2	TRBV5-1	TRBJ2-7	TGCGCCAGCAGCTTGGGAGGGGGACTAGCATCCCGCTCCTACGAGCAGTACTTC	CASSLGGGLASRSYEQYF
NA	TRBD1	TRBV2	TRBJ1-6	TGTGCCAGCAAAAACAGGGGGCTAAGAAATTCACCCCTCCACTTT	CASKNRGLRNSPLHF
NA	TRBD1	TRBV7-2	TRBJ1-2	TGTGCCAGCAGCTTAGGGGGACAGGGAATCTATGGCTACACCTTC	CASSLGGQGIYGYTF
NA	NA	TRBV6-5	TRBJ1-5	TGTGCCAGCAGCTACAGGTGGGCGGGGCAGCCCCAGCATTTT	CASSYRWAGQPQHF
NA	TRBD1	TRBV5-1	TRBJ2-2	TGCGCCAGCAGCTTGGACGAAGGGGGCCTTACGAACACCGGGGAGCTGTTTTTT	CASSLDEGGLTNTGELFF
NA	NA	TRBV12-3/TRBV12-4	TRBJ2-7	TGTGCCAGCAGCCATGACAGGAACTACGAGCAGTACTTC	CASSHDRNYEQYF
NA	NA	TRBV5-1	TRBJ1-1	TGCGCCAGCAGCTTGGACACCCCCCCTAACACTGAAGCTTTCTTT	CASSLDTPPNTEAFF
NA	NA	TRBV19	TRBJ1-1	TGTGCCAGTATAGGGGGGGCGCGGAACACTGAAGCTTTCTTT	CASIGGARNTEAFF
NA	NA	TRBV15	TRBJ1-1	TGTGCCACCAGCAGAGATAGAGAGAACACTGAAGCTTTCTTT	CATSRDRENTEAFF
NA	TRBD1	TRBV5-1	TRBJ1-1	TGCGCCAGCAGCTTCAGGGACAGAGCTGAAGCTTTCTTT	CASSFRDRAEAFF
NA	TRBD1	TRBV7-9	TRBJ2-1	TGTGCCAGCAGCTCTCGGACAGGGCTCAACAATGAGCAGTTCTTC	CASSSRTGLNNEQFF
NA	TRBD1	TRBV19	TRBJ1-6	TGTGCCAGTAGTTCCTCAGGGGGAGAATCACCCCTCCACTTT	CASSSSGGESPLHF
NA	NA	TRBV7-9	TRBJ2-7	TGTGCCAGCAGCTACGAGGGAGCTCACGAGCAGTACTTC	CASSYEGAHEQYF
NA	NA	TRBV10-2	TRBJ1-2	TGCGCCAGCAGCCGGATGACGGGCTATGGCTACACCTTC	CASSRMTGYGYTF
NA	TRBD2	TRBV5-3	TRBJ2-5	TGTGCCAGAAGCCTGACGAGTTGCAGTAGCGGGAGTCGAGAGACCCAGTACTTC	CARSLTSCSSGSRETQYF
few	TRBD1	TRBV27	TRBJ2-7	TGTGCCAGCAGTTCCCACCGTCCCGGGACAGGGGGGTACGAGCAGTACTTC	CASSSHRPGTGGYEQYF
NA	NA	TRBV11-2	TRBJ2-1	TGTGCCAGCAGCTTAGAAACTAATAGTGAGCAGTTCTTC	CASSLETNSEQFF
NA	TRBD2	TRBV9	TRBJ2-7	TGTGCCAGCAGCGTAGCTTCAGGACTAGCGGGGTCCGAGCAGTACTTC	CASSVASGLAGSEQYF
once	TRBD2	TRBV11-2	TRBJ2-1	TGTGCCAGCAGCTTCGGGAGGCCCACTATCCATGAGCAGTTCTTC	CASSFGRPTIHEQFF
NA	TRBD1	TRBV5-6	TRBJ1-4	TGTGCCAGCAGCTCTGACAGGGTGGGTGAAAAACTGTTTTTT	CASSSDRVGEKLFF
NA	NA	TRBV20-1	TRBJ2-7	TGCAGTGCTTATACAGGGCGCGAGCAGTACTTC	CSAYTGREQYF